The clone carrying this TCR beta chain has only one observation. The sample originates from a study of siplizumab effects on memory and regulatory T cells. Only in-frame clones appear in the TCRdb table, and some are missing; sequencing was by immunoSEQ multiplex PCR. The sample yields more than 95,000 clones, more than 85% seen once. V was trimmed by 7 bases and J by 3 bases, leaving 18 bases between them. Germline V CDR1 and CDR2: LNHDA, SQIVND (reference sequence). The CDR3 length is 15 residues. The gene calls are TRBV19 and TRBJ1-2; TRBD1 might be the D (5 bases). The sample consisted of Tregs sorted from blood. This sequence was found in a human donor in good health. CDR3 loop: CASTPGHAVDYGYTF. The CDR3 region has the DNA TGTGCCAGTACCCCTGGACACGCTGTCGACTATGGCTACACCTTC.